The 22 T cell receptor beta chains below come from one sample, sequenced in a study of T cell changes during pregnancy in multiple sclerosis. Method: immunoSEQ multiplex PCR; TCRdb's copy keeps in-frame clones and lacks some. The sample shows 90,000 to 120,000 clones, 85% to 95% of them seen only once. Specimen: peripheral blood, collected in the third trimester of pregnancy. These receptors were collected from a female donor in good health, enrolled as a control in a pregnancy study.

The chain links TRBV9 to TRBJ2-7; possibly TRBD2 for D (5 bases). Germline CDR1 reads SGDLS; CDR2 reads YYNGEE. This CDR3 has 16 residues. Trimming removed 0 bases from V and 3 bases from J, with 16 bases in between. CDR3 DNA: TGTGCCAGCAGCGTAGGGTCTTTCGAGGGCCGCTACGAGCAGTACTTC. The encoded protein is CASSVGSFEGRYEQYF.

This sequence joins TRBV19 and TRBJ1-1; D gene uncertain. This CDR3 has 14 residues. In germline, CDR1 is LNHDA, CDR2 SQIVND (reference sequence). V was shortened by 6 bases and J by 3 bases, with 14 bases between the two germline ends. CDR3 protein: CASRPGLRYTEAFF. In DNA form, the CDR3 reads TGTGCCAGTAGGCCAGGCCTGCGCTACACTGAAGCTTTCTTT. Drawing the rest from reference TRBV19 and TRBJ1-1, the complete variable domain is DGGITQSPKYLFRKEGQNVTLSCEQNLNHDAMYWYRQDPGQGLRLIYYSQIVNDFQKGDIAEGYSVSREKKESFPLTVTSAQKNPTAFYLCASRPGLRYTEAFFGQGTRLTVV.

This chain connects TRBV7-9 to TRBJ2-1, with 8 positions matching TRBD2. Unmatched junction bases numbered 6, after V lost 5 bases and J lost 0 bases. Germline values: CDR1 SEHNR, CDR2 FQNEAQ (reference sequence). The CDR3 has 16 amino acids. CDR3 sequence: CASSPRGGPSYNEQFF. Written as DNA, the CDR3 is TGTGCCAGCAGCCCTCGCGGGGGGCCCTCCTACAATGAGCAGTTCTTC. The variable domain in full, with the rest retrieved from reference TRBV7-9 and TRBJ2-1, is DTGVSQNPRHKITKRGQNVTFRCDPISEHNRLYWYRQTLGQGPEFLTYFQNEAQLEKSRLLSDRFSAERPKGSFSTLEIQRTEQGDSAMYLCASSPRGGPSYNEQFFGPGTRLTVL.

The chain recombines TRBV12-5 with TRBJ1-3; D unclear. The CDR3 is made up of 13 amino acids. The germline gives CDR1 LGHNT, CDR2 FRNRAP. The V end was cut by 5 bases, the J end by 4 bases, with 9 bases between. The CDR3 region is CASGPEIGNTIYF. Here the CDR3 DNA reads TGTGCTAGTGGTCCCGAGATAGGAAACACCATATATTTT.

The table lists this clone with a count of one. V gene TRBV4-3 combines with J gene TRBJ1-2; a weak D match, TRBD1 (5 bases). The CDR3 has 13 residues. Germline loops: CDR1 LGHNA, CDR2 YSLEER. The ends were cut back, 4 bases at V and 3 bases at J, with 9 bases in the middle. CDR3 nucleotides: TGCGCCAGCAGCCCAGACAGATACTATGGCTACACCTTC. Translated: CASSPDRYYGYTF.

As DNA, the CDR3 is TGTGCCAGTTCCGGACTAGGGGAGACCCAGTACTTC. Translating gives CASSGLGETQYF. The gene calls are TRBV5-4 and TRBJ2-5; TRBD2 agrees at 7 bases. The CDR3 sequence is 12 residues long. The junction had 6 bases not matched to a gene; V was cut back by 8 bases and J by 5 bases. CDR1 is SGHNT, CDR2 YYREEE, per germline (reference sequence).

This clone was found once. The chain couples TRBV27 to TRBJ2-5; a possible D gene is TRBD1 (6 bases). Trimming took off 0 bases at V and 4 bases at J, with 12 bases between the two ends. The CDR3 covers 15 residues. The germline V gene has CDR1 MNHEY and CDR2 SMNVEV (reference sequence). The CDR3 loop is CASSLSQGMGETQYF. The CDR3 nucleotides read TGTGCCAGCAGTTTATCACAGGGTATGGGAGAGACCCAGTACTTC.

V is TRBV12-5 and J is TRBJ2-7; 13 nucleotides line up with TRBD2. Germline CDR1 reads LGHNT; CDR2 reads FRNRAP. The CDR3 contains 18 residues. V shed 0 bases, J shed 6 bases, and the junction held 11 bases outside the gene matches. In DNA form, the CDR3 reads TGTGCTAGTGGTTTGGTACTCGGGACTAGCGGGGACCCTACCGAGCAGTACTTC. It translates to CASGLVLGTSGDPTEQYF.

The V call is TRBV6-5, the J call TRBJ2-6; no reliable D call. There are 14 residues in the CDR3. The germline V gene encodes CDR1 MNHEY and CDR2 SVGAGI. With 5 bases removed from V and 0 bases from J, the gap between germline ends came to 5 bases. In nucleotides, the CDR3 is TGTGCCAGCAGTGGCAGCTCTGGGGCCAACGTCCTGACTTTC. Its protein product is CASSGSSGANVLTF.

This chain links TRBV7-2 with TRBJ1-2; D might be TRBD1 (6 bases). Trimming took 3 bases from V and 6 from J, leaving 11 bases between them. The CDR3 covers 13 residues. Germline CDR1 reads SGHTA; CDR2 reads FQGNSA. The CDR3 sequence: CASSFRWDNGYTF. CDR3 sequence (DNA): TGTGCCAGCAGCTTTCGGTGGGACAATGGCTACACCTTC.

The sample holds a few counts of this clone. The chain combines TRBV18 with TRBJ1-1; a possible D gene is TRBD1 (6 bases). This CDR3 has 13 residues. V shed 6 bases and J shed 1 base, with 9 bases lying between them. Germline V CDR1 and CDR2: KGHSH, LQKENI. In nucleotides, the CDR3 is TGTGCCAGCTCCTCGGACAGGAACACTGAAGCTTTCTTT. Protein: CASSSDRNTEAFF.

This chain connects TRBV19 to TRBJ2-4, with D maybe TRBD2 (6 bases). Trimming pared 4 bases from V and 6 bases from J, leaving 19 bases between. The CDR3 is 16 residues long. In germline, CDR1 is LNHDA, CDR2 SQIVND (reference sequence). CDR3 DNA: TGTGCCAGTAGTACCGGCGTGATGAGGGGAGGAAACATTCAGTACTTC. Amino acids: CASSTGVMRGGNIQYF.

The chain has TRBV6-1 and TRBJ1-1; 9 bases map to TRBD1. J gave up 4 bases and V 4 bases, and 7 bases lay outside the gene matches. This CDR3 is built from 15 residues. The germline gives CDR1 MNHNS, CDR2 SASEGT. The CDR3 sequence: CASSARGQGGTEAFF. CDR3 coding DNA: TGTGCCAGCAGTGCCCGGGGACAGGGAGGCACTGAAGCTTTCTTT.

The rearrangement uses TRBV5-6 and TRBJ1-6, with TRBD1 matching over 7 bases. This CDR3 is built from 14 residues. Per the germline V gene, CDR1 is SGHDT and CDR2 is YYEEEE. With 1 base clipped from V and 6 bases from J, the junction kept 1 base outside the gene matches. The CDR3 region is CASSLQGVNSPLHF. DNA of the CDR3: TGTGCCAGCAGCTTGCAGGGGGTTAATTCACCCCTCCACTTT.

CDR3 sequence: CSVGQGADEQFF. In nucleotides, the CDR3 is TGCAGCGTTGGGCAAGGGGCGGATGAGCAGTTCTTC. The chain has TRBV29-1 and TRBJ2-1; TRBD1 is a possible D gene (5 bases). Germline V gene lookup returns CDR1 SQVTM and CDR2 ANQGSEA. Deletions cut 4 bases from V and 8 bases from J, with 12 bases between. The CDR3 totals 12 residues.

The chain joins TRBV29-1 to TRBJ2-5; 11 nucleotides align to TRBD2. CDR1 is SQVTM and CDR2 is ANQGSEA in the germline V gene. Trimming at V came to 4 bases and at J to 5 bases, leaving 12 bases not matched to a gene. This CDR3 is built from 16 residues. This CDR3 reads CSVGLVAGGPGETQYF. The CDR3 nucleotides are TGCAGCGTTGGTCTGGTAGCGGGGGGGCCGGGGGAGACCCAGTACTTC.

This clone was detected a few times. The rearrangement joins TRBV5-4 to TRBJ2-1; tentative D call: TRBD1 (5 bases). The CDR3 is 16 residues long. V was clipped by 1 base and J by 2 bases, with 13 bases between them. The V gene's germline CDR1 is SGHNT and CDR2 YYREEE (reference sequence). The CDR3 nucleotides read TGTGCCAGCAGCTTGTTGTTTTCACAGGCCTACAATGAGCAGTTCTTC. Its protein product is CASSLLFSQAYNEQFF.

The CDR3 DNA sequence: TGTGCCAGCAGCTTGGTTGAACACTATCCGGCAAAACTGTTTTTT. Translating it yields CASSLVEHYPAKLFF. The chain has TRBV5-6 and TRBJ1-4; D not resolved. The CDR3 runs 15 residues. Trimming took 0 bases from V and 10 from J, leaving 16 bases between them. The germline gives CDR1 SGHDT, CDR2 YYEEEE.

The rearrangement links TRBV9 to TRBJ2-1; TRBD1 matches 10 bases. Unmatched junction bases numbered 7, after V lost 3 bases and J lost 7 bases. The CDR3 is made up of 15 amino acids. Germline V gene lookup returns CDR1 SGDLS and CDR2 YYNGEE. CDR3 bases: TGTGCCAGCAGCGCAACCGGGACAGGGGAAAATGAGCAGTTCTTC. Its translation is CASSATGTGENEQFF.

This chain uses TRBV18 with TRBJ2-1; a weak D match, TRBD1 (6 bases). This CDR3 spans 13 amino acids. The V end lost 5 bases, the J end lost 5 bases, and 10 bases lay between the germline ends. Germline assignment: CDR1 KGHSH and CDR2 LQKENI. The CDR3, as DNA: TGTGCCAGCTCATTGGACAGAAACAATGAGCAGTTCTTC. Encoded protein: CASSLDRNNEQFF.

The genes are TRBV4-2 and TRBJ2-3, with D maybe TRBD2 (7 bases). Trimming cost V 1 base and J 2 bases, with 13 bases left between them. Germline loops: CDR1 LGHNA, CDR2 YNFKEQ. The CDR3 contains 16 residues. CDR3 region: CASSQGKGGNTDTQYF. The CDR3 nucleotides are TGTGCCAGCAGCCAAGGGAAGGGGGGGAACACAGATACGCAGTATTTT.

The genes are TRBV5-1 and TRBJ1-4, with 8 bases aligning to TRBD1. V lost 0 bases and J lost 5; bases outside the gene matches: 12. This CDR3 contains 18 residues. Per the germline V gene, CDR1 is SGHRS and CDR2 is YFSETQ. The CDR3 region is CASSLVPGGGGMNEKLFF. Here the CDR3 DNA reads TGCGCCAGCAGCTTGGTACCAGGGGGCGGAGGAATGAATGAAAAACTGTTTTTT.